Listed below are T cell receptor beta chains from one sample, sequenced in a study of blood T cell repertoires in COVID-19. Method: immunoSEQ multiplex PCR; TCRdb's copy keeps in-frame clones and lacks some. The table has hundreds of thousands of clones, around 89% seen once; the top ten hold over 0.95%. Sequenced sample: PBMCs or T cells enriched from blood (not recorded which). These receptors were taken from a man aged 25-45 years who had recovered from COVID-19. The CDR3 runs from the conserved cysteine through the conserved F or W. The D gene is left open where the match is weak. Rows give clone size only sometimes, using once, few, many, or a class for an expanded clone.

abundance: NA
v_gene: TRBV5-6
j_gene: TRBJ2-7
d_gene: TRBD2
CDR3nt: TGTGCCAGCAGCCGCTGGACTAGCGGGAGTGGGTCCTACGAGCAGTACTTC
CDR3aa: CASSRWTSGSGSYEQYF

abundance: NA
v_gene: TRBV30
j_gene: TRBJ2-7
d_gene: TRBD1
CDR3nt: TGTGCCTGGAGTGTAGCCCGAACAGGGGACTCCTACGAGCAGTACTTC
CDR3aa: CAWSVARTGDSYEQYF

abundance: few
v_gene: TRBV29-1
j_gene: TRBJ2-7
d_gene: TRBD1
CDR3nt: TGCAGCGTTGAAGCGGGACAGGGAAACAGCTACGAGCAGTACTTC
CDR3aa: CSVEAGQGNSYEQYF

abundance: NA
v_gene: TRBV3-1/TRBV3-2
j_gene: TRBJ2-3
d_gene: TRBD2
CDR3nt: TGTGCCAGCAGCCAGGAAGTCCTAGCGGGGGGGCCCGGCACAGATACGCAGTATTTT
CDR3aa: CASSQEVLAGGPGTDTQYF

abundance: NA
v_gene: TRBV11-2
j_gene: TRBJ2-6
d_gene: TRBD1
CDR3nt: TGTGCCAGCAGCTTGCGCCGACAGGGGAGTTCTGGGGCCAACGTCCTGACTTTC
CDR3aa: CASSLRRQGSSGANVLTF

abundance: NA
v_gene: TRBV10-1
j_gene: TRBJ1-1
d_gene: NA
CDR3nt: TGCGCCAGCAGTTTGGGACAGAACACTGAAGCTTTCTTT
CDR3aa: CASSLGQNTEAFF

abundance: NA
v_gene: TRBV27
j_gene: TRBJ1-2
d_gene: TRBD1
CDR3nt: TGTGCCAGCAGCCGAATCACAGGGGGCTCAAATGGCTACACCTTC
CDR3aa: CASSRITGGSNGYTF

abundance: NA
v_gene: TRBV27
j_gene: TRBJ2-6
d_gene: NA
CDR3nt: TGTGCCAGCAGCAGACTTCTCTCTGGGGCCAACGTCCTGACTTTC
CDR3aa: CASSRLLSGANVLTF

abundance: NA
v_gene: TRBV7-8
j_gene: TRBJ2-3
d_gene: TRBD2
CDR3nt: TGTGCCAGCAGCCTACTAGCGGGAGGGCCCTCCACAGATACGCAGTATTTT
CDR3aa: CASSLLAGGPSTDTQYF

abundance: NA
v_gene: TRBV19
j_gene: TRBJ2-3
d_gene: NA
CDR3nt: TGTGCCAGTAGTATAGTAGGGACTGACACAGATACGCAGTATTTT
CDR3aa: CASSIVGTDTDTQYF

abundance: NA
v_gene: TRBV27
j_gene: TRBJ2-1
d_gene: TRBD2
CDR3nt: TGTGCCAGCAGCTTCCTTCGAGCGGGAGGGAAGGTTGAGCAGTTCTTC
CDR3aa: CASSFLRAGGKVEQFF

abundance: once
v_gene: TRBV23-1
j_gene: TRBJ1-4
d_gene: TRBD1
CDR3nt: TGCGCCAGCAGAGGCAGGGGGTTTGCGGATGAAAAACTGTTTTTT
CDR3aa: CASRGRGFADEKLFF

abundance: few
v_gene: TRBV6-5
j_gene: TRBJ2-1
d_gene: TRBD1
CDR3nt: TGTGCCAGCAGCCGGACAGGGGGGTCCTACAATGAGCAGTTCTTC
CDR3aa: CASSRTGGSYNEQFF

abundance: NA
v_gene: TRBV5-4
j_gene: TRBJ1-1
d_gene: NA
CDR3nt: TGTGCCAGCAGCTTGGCGGCAGGGATGAACACTGAAGCTTTCTTT
CDR3aa: CASSLAAGMNTEAFF

abundance: NA
v_gene: TRBV15
j_gene: TRBJ1-1
d_gene: NA
CDR3nt: TGTGCCACCAGCAGAGATCCGTTTCTGAACACTGAAGCTTTCTTT
CDR3aa: CATSRDPFLNTEAFF